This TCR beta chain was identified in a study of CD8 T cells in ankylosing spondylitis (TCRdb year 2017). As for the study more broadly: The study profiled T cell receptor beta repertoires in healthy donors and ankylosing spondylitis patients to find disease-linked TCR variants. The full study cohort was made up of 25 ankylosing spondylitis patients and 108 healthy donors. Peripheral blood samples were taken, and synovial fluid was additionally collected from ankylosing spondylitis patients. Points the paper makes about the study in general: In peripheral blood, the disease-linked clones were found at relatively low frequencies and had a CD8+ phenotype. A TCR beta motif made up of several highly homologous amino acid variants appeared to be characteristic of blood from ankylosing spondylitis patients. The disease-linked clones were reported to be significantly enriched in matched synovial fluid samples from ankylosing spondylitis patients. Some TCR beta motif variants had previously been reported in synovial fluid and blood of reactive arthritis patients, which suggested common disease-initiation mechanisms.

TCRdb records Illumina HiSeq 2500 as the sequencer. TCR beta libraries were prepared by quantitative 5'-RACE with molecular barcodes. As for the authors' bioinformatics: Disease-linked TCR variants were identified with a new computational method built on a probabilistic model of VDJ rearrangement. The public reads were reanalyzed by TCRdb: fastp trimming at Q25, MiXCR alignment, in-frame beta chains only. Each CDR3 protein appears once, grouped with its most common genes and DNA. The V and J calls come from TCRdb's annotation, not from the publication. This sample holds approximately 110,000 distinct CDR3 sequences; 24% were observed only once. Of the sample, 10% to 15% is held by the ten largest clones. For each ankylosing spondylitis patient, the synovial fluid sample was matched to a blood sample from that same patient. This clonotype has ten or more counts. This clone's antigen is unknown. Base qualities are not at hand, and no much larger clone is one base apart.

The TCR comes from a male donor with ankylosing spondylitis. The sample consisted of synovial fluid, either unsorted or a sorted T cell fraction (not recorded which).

The DNA sequence is TGTGCCAGCAGTTACCCCACAGGGAGAGGGGACAATGAGCAGTTCTTC. This gives the protein CASSYPTGRGDNEQFF. This receptor chain uses TRBV6-5 and TRBJ2-1; possibly the D gene is TRBD1, per 6 matching bases. According to the germline V gene, CDR1 reads MNHEY and CDR2 reads SVGAGI. Cut back by 2 bases and 5 bases, the V and J ends lie 16 bases apart. CDR3 length: 16 amino acids, cysteine to phenylalanine. Of all the DNA, just the CDR3 is kept, 48 bases in frame from base 1.